These T cell receptor beta chains were read from a single sample in a study of cytomegalovirus exposure and HLA in healthy donors. Using immunoSEQ multiplex PCR, the repertoire was profiled, and TCRdb retains in-frame clones only, with some absent. The repertoire holds roughly 240,000 clones, with 82% as singletons. The specimen was PBMCs. The receptors stem from a woman aged 40 to 50 in good health and CMV-seropositive. Each CDR3 is given with its conserved first and last residue. The order of the fields is D gene, clone size, V gene, J gene, CDR3 protein, CDR3 DNA. D genes are given only for firm matches. For some rows the clone size is stated as once, few or many, or as a class when expanded; others skip it.

D: -
size: -
V: TRBV10-3
J: TRBJ1-1
CDR3: CAISPQGTEAFF
DNA: TGTGCCATCAGTCCACAGGGAACTGAAGCTTTCTTT

D: TRBD2
size: -
V: TRBV10-3
J: TRBJ2-1
CDR3: CAIRERGSSYNEQFF
DNA: TGTGCCATCAGAGAGCGGGGGAGCTCCTACAATGAGCAGTTCTTC

D: TRBD2
size: -
V: TRBV10-3
J: TRBJ2-3
CDR3: CAISTLAASTDTQYF
DNA: TGTGCCATCAGCACACTAGCGGCTAGCACAGATACGCAGTATTTT

D: TRBD2
size: -
V: TRBV6-5
J: TRBJ2-7
CDR3: CASSYSPSGDYEQYF
DNA: TGTGCCAGCAGTTACTCCCCTAGCGGAGATTACGAGCAGTACTTC

D: -
size: -
V: TRBV18
J: TRBJ2-3
CDR3: CASSPRRDTQYF
DNA: TGTGCCAGCTCTCCGCGGAGGGATACGCAGTATTTT

D: TRBD1
size: once
V: TRBV18
J: TRBJ2-2
CDR3: CASSVGQDTGELFF
DNA: TGTGCCAGCTCAGTGGGACAGGACACCGGGGAGCTGTTTTTT

D: -
size: -
V: TRBV6-1
J: TRBJ1-1
CDR3: CASSEASTVNTEAFF
DNA: TGTGCCAGCAGTGAAGCCTCCACTGTGAACACTGAAGCTTTCTTT

D: TRBD2
size: -
V: TRBV13
J: TRBJ2-3
CDR3: CASSSRTSGGGISDTQYF
DNA: TGTGCCAGCAGCTCACGGACTAGCGGGGGGGGGATTTCAGATACGCAGTATTTT

D: -
size: -
V: TRBV9
J: TRBJ2-7
CDR3: CASSVGNVDSLFTEQYF
DNA: TGTGCCAGCAGCGTAGGGAACGTGGACTCTTTATTTACGGAGCAGTACTTC

D: -
size: -
V: TRBV2
J: TRBJ1-4
CDR3: CASSEPSPTGNEKLFF
DNA: TGTGCCAGCAGTGAACCCTCCCCCACGGGTAATGAAAAACTGTTTTTT

D: -
size: -
V: TRBV9
J: TRBJ1-1
CDR3: CASGPFGVMNTEAFF
DNA: TGTGCCAGCGGCCCTTTTGGAGTCATGAACACTGAAGCTTTCTTT

D: -
size: -
V: TRBV13
J: TRBJ1-2
CDR3: CASSLSTFAGYTF
DNA: TGTGCCAGCAGCTTAAGTACCTTTGCGGGCTACACCTTC

D: TRBD1
size: once
V: TRBV11-2
J: TRBJ1-3
CDR3: CASSPRQGVSGNTIYF
DNA: TGTGCCAGCAGCCCACGACAGGGAGTCTCTGGAAACACCATATATTTT

D: TRBD1
size: once
V: TRBV28
J: TRBJ1-1
CDR3: CASSLTQGARTEAFF
DNA: TGTGCCAGCAGTTTGACCCAGGGGGCGCGCACTGAAGCTTTCTTT

D: TRBD1
size: -
V: TRBV30
J: TRBJ2-2
CDR3: CAWSLATGVGGELFF
DNA: TGTGCCTGGAGTCTAGCGACAGGGGTGGGGGGGGAGCTGTTTTTT

D: -
size: -
V: TRBV5-1
J: TRBJ2-1
CDR3: CASSRVHNEQFF
DNA: TGCGCCAGCTCCCGGGTCCACAATGAGCAGTTCTTC

D: -
size: -
V: TRBV11-2
J: TRBJ2-1
CDR3: CASSSGVPKQFF
DNA: TGTGCCAGCAGCTCAGGGGTTCCGAAGCAGTTCTTC